One T cell receptor beta chain is described in this entry. Its antigen is currently unknown. PCR amplification relied on 60 Vbeta primers (plus 13 Jbeta primers). Using immunoSEQ multiplex PCR, the repertoire was profiled, and TCRdb retains in-frame clones only, with some absent. The top ten hold 2% to 3% of the sample, which has some 150,000 clones, about 70% seen once. Germline V gene lookup returns CDR1 MNHNY and CDR2 SVGAGI (reference sequence). The CDR3 runs to 15 residues. Trimming cost V 6 bases and J 2 bases; bases outside gene matches: 5. The data stem from a study of cytomegalovirus exposure and HLA in healthy donors. Study-wide points: Across donors, most TCRs were seen rarely, yet some public ones were widespread. As a later analysis showed, a missense DCLRE1C variant was linked to trimming of TCR beta V- and J-genes.

Sequencing was carried out using PBMCs. This TCR came from a woman in her forties in good health and CMV-seronegative. V usage is TRBV6-6 and J usage is TRBJ1-4, with TRBD1 identical over 8 bases. CDR3: CASSRQGATNEKLFF. CDR3 nucleotides: TGTGCCAGCAGCCGCCAGGGGGCTACTAATGAAAAACTGTTTTTT.